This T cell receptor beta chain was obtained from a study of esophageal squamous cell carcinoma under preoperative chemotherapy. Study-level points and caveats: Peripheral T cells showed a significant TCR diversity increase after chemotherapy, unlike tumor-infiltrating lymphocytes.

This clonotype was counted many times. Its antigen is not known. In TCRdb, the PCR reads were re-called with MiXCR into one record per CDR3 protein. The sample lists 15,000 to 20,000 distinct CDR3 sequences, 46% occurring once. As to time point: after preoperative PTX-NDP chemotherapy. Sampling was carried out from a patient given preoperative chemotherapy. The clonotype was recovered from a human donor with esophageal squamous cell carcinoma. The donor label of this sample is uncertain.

The CDR3 DNA sequence: TGTGCCAGCAGCATGACGGTGAACACTGAAGCTTTCTTT. As protein: CASSMTVNTEAFF. The gene calls are TRBV7-2 and TRBJ1-1, with no clear D. V was shortened by 5 bases and J by 0 bases, with 7 bases between the two germline ends. The CDR3 is 13 amino acids. CDR1 and CDR2 (germline): SGHTA, FQGNSA.